This is a list of T cell receptor beta chains from one sample in a study of blood T cell repertoires in COVID-19. The repertoire was sequenced with immunoSEQ multiplex PCR; TCRdb's copy has only in-frame clones and lacks some. The table includes around 700,000 clones, about nine tenths detected once. The sequenced sample consisted of peripheral blood. All receptors derive from a woman younger than 35 with acute or convalescent COVID-19. Each CDR3 is given with its conserved first and last residue. D genes are given only for firm matches. Clone size is stated in some rows and not others, as once, few, many or a class when expanded.

size,J,V,D,CDR3,DNA
once,TRBJ2-3,TRBV7-2,.,CASSPKLVLDTQYF,TGTGCCAGCAGCCCGAAACTAGTCCTTGATACGCAGTATTTT
.,TRBJ2-5,TRBV2,.,CASLAQGRVGETQYF,TGTGCCAGCCTTGCGCAGGGAAGGGTCGGAGAGACCCAGTACTTC
.,TRBJ1-1,TRBV2,.,CASSEAGPDAAFF,TGTGCCAGCAGTGAAGCTGGGCCAGATGCAGCTTTCTTT
once,TRBJ1-2,TRBV6-6,.,CASTDGGRINYGYTF,TGTGCCAGCACCGACGGGGGGCGGATAAACTATGGCTACACCTTC
.,TRBJ1-1,TRBV7-2,TRBD1,CASSIRGAATEAFF,TGTGCCAGCAGCATCAGGGGGGCGGCCACTGAAGCTTTCTTT
.,TRBJ1-2,TRBV7-3,.,CASSLGSGRNYGYTF,TGTGCCAGCAGCTTAGGGAGTGGACGGAACTATGGCTACACCTTC
.,TRBJ2-1,TRBV19,TRBD1,CASSIDRTGEVGEQFF,TGTGCCAGTAGTATCGATCGGACAGGGGAGGTAGGTGAGCAGTTCTTC
.,TRBJ1-2,TRBV6-5,TRBD1,CASSYSRQGEGGYTF,TGTGCCAGCAGTTACTCGAGACAGGGGGAGGGAGGCTACACCTTC
.,TRBJ2-7,TRBV27,.,CASRPRTPLLGEQYF,TGTGCCAGCAGGCCCCGGACTCCTCTCCTGGGAGAGCAGTACTTC
.,TRBJ2-3,TRBV7-2,TRBD2,CASSFSGVGTDTQYF,TGTGCCAGCAGCTTTAGCGGGGTAGGGACAGATACGCAGTATTTT
.,TRBJ1-5,TRBV2,.,CASRAINQPQHF,TGTGCCAGCAGAGCCATCAATCAGCCCCAGCATTTT
.,TRBJ1-3,TRBV3-1/TRBV3-2,TRBD1,CASSLGTGQGAIYF,TGTGCCAGCAGCCTCGGGACAGGGCAGGGCGCCATATATTTT